A selection of T cell receptor beta chains follows, all from one sample in a study of blood T cell repertoires in COVID-19. Measured with immunoSEQ multiplex PCR; TCRdb has only the in-frame clones, and not every one. The sample records approximately 330,000 clones, approximately 87% being singletons. Source material: peripheral blood. These TCRs come from a woman aged 50 to 65 with active or convalescent COVID-19. The CDR3 runs from the conserved cysteine through the conserved F or W. Fields, in order: CDR3 protein, V gene, J gene.

CDR3: CATSIGGVKSYNEQFF
V: TRBV15
J: TRBJ2-1

CDR3: CASTGLTPLSYEQYF
V: TRBV30
J: TRBJ2-7

CDR3: CASSLRTSTDTQYF
V: TRBV9
J: TRBJ2-3

CDR3: CASSLGLAEEYEQYF
V: TRBV19
J: TRBJ2-7

CDR3: CASSMRGGRLLQPQHF
V: TRBV5-5
J: TRBJ1-5

CDR3: CSVATQGFSAYGYTF
V: TRBV29-1
J: TRBJ1-2

CDR3: CASRENRDFNYGYTF
V: TRBV2
J: TRBJ1-2

CDR3: CASSIRRGGRTSDTEAFF
V: TRBV19
J: TRBJ1-1

CDR3: CASSQLPGLHYNEQFF
V: TRBV23-1
J: TRBJ2-1

CDR3: CATSEGRGRYYF
V: TRBV24-1
J: TRBJ2-5

CDR3: CASSESSNYGYTF
V: TRBV2
J: TRBJ1-2

CDR3: CASSLGANTEAFF
V: TRBV7-8
J: TRBJ1-1

CDR3: CASSQVRLAAYNEQFF
V: TRBV3-1/TRBV3-2
J: TRBJ2-1

CDR3: CASSYSGQGNQPQHF
V: TRBV6-5
J: TRBJ1-5

CDR3: CASREQGTNYGYTF
V: TRBV3-1/TRBV3-2
J: TRBJ1-2

CDR3: CASSLEGGPHNEQFF
V: TRBV5-4
J: TRBJ2-1

CDR3: CASSQDTGRYGYTF
V: TRBV14
J: TRBJ1-2

CDR3: CATSRPTGHANYGYTF
V: TRBV15
J: TRBJ1-2

CDR3: CASSTQHNTEAFF
V: TRBV19
J: TRBJ1-1

CDR3: CASSPVRGSGSLHF
V: TRBV5-6
J: TRBJ1-6

CDR3: CASSGRVAAVYGYTF
V: TRBV5-8
J: TRBJ1-2

CDR3: CASSSGPGQGYEQYF
V: TRBV9
J: TRBJ2-7

CDR3: CASSQDSVFRSEAFF
V: TRBV3-1/TRBV3-2
J: TRBJ1-1

CDR3: CASSPGWGDTEAFF
V: TRBV5-6
J: TRBJ1-1

CDR3: CASSTGAATEAFF
V: TRBV27
J: TRBJ1-1

CDR3: CASSAHLDRERDFGANVLTF
V: TRBV27
J: TRBJ2-6